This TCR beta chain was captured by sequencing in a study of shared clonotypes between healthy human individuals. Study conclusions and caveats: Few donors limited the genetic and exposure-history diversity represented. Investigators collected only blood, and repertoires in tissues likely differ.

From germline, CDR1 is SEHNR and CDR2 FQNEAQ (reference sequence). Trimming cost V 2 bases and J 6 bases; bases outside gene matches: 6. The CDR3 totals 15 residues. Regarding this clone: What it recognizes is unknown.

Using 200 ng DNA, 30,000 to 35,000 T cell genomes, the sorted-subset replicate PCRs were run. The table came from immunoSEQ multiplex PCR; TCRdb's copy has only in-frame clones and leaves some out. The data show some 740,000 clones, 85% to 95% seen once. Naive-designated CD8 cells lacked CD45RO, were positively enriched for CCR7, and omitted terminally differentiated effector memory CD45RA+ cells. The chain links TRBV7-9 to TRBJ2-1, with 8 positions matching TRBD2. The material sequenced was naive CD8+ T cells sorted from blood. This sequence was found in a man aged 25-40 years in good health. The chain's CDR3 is CASSLPSGRPNEQFF. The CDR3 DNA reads TGTGCCAGCAGCTTACCCAGCGGGAGACCCAATGAGCAGTTCTTC.